The entry that follows covers one T cell receptor beta chain sequence. TCRdb's copy holds only in-frame clones and misses some; the assay was immunoSEQ multiplex PCR. This sample has roughly 30,000 clones; around 87% occur once, and the top ten carry about 61%. This specimen belongs to a study of blood T cell repertoires in COVID-19. Study-level information: Sites in the United States, Italy and Spain provided acute and convalescent COVID-19 samples. Sources were T cells, B-cell-depleted T cells, or PBMCs; the material itself was cDNA or gDNA.

CDR1 and CDR2 (germline): LNHDA, SQIVND (reference sequence). V gave up 3 bases and J gave up 6 bases; unmatched junction bases: 6. CDR3 length equals 15 residues. Sequencing was carried out using peripheral blood. The clonotype was recovered from a man in his sixties or seventies with acute or convalescent COVID-19. The chain is built from TRBV19 and TRBJ1-5; the match to TRBD1 covers 9 bases. Written as DNA, the CDR3 is TGTGCCAGTAGTATGGGACAGGGCGCCATTCAGCCCCAGCATTTT. Amino acid sequence: CASSMGQGAIQPQHF. The variable domain in full, with the rest retrieved from reference TRBV19 and TRBJ1-5, is DGGITQSPKYLFRKEGQNVTLSCEQNLNHDAMYWYRQDPGQGLRLIYYSQIVNDFQKGDIAEGYSVSREKKESFPLTVTSAQKNPTAFYLCASSMGQGAIQPQHFGDGTRLSIL.